The next 20 T cell receptor beta chains were all read from a single sample in a study of cytomegalovirus exposure and HLA in healthy donors. PCR primers comprised 60 Vbeta and 13 Jbeta primers. The protocol was immunoSEQ multiplex PCR, while the TCRdb copy is restricted to in-frame clones and leaves out a portion. The top ten hold about 12% of the sample, which has approximately 110,000 clones, roughly four fifths seen once. Input material: PBMCs. All receptors derive from a woman aged 60-70 years in good health and CMV-seropositive.

The chain employs TRBV25-1 and TRBJ1-4; perhaps TRBD1 as D (5 bases). Trimming removed 6 bases from V and 5 bases from J, with 16 bases in between. In germline, CDR1 is MGHDK, CDR2 SYGVNS. The CDR3 has 15 residues. The chain's CDR3 is CASRSRGGTNEKLFF. The CDR3 nucleotides are TGTGCCAGCAGATCCCGGGGAGGGACCAATGAAAAACTGTTTTTT.

This clone was detected only a few times. The chain recombines TRBV6-1 with TRBJ2-5, with 9 nucleotides matching TRBD2. Germline trimming cut 6 bases from V and 5 bases from J; bases unmatched to any gene: 10. The CDR3 consists of 15 residues. Germline lookup yields CDR1 MNHNS and CDR2 SASEGT. The CDR3 nucleotides are TGTGCCAGCAGCATCGTTAGCGGGAGACGGGAGACCCAGTACTTC. Amino acid sequence: CASSIVSGRRETQYF.

The chain has TRBV7-2 and TRBJ1-2; no definite D call. CDR1 is SGHTA and CDR2 is FQGNSA in the germline V gene. V was shortened by 5 bases and J by 3 bases, with 10 bases between the two germline ends. The CDR3 sequence is 13 residues long. The CDR3 loop is CASSPRRDYGYTF. CDR3 nucleotides: TGTGCCAGCAGCCCCAGACGGGACTATGGCTACACCTTC.

The gene calls are TRBV7-2 and TRBJ2-3; 7 nucleotides match TRBD2. The CDR3 has 14 residues. Germline V gene sequence: CDR1 SGHTA, CDR2 FQGNSA. V was pared by 4 bases and J by 5 bases, with 6 bases of the junction left unmatched. The DNA for the CDR3 is TGTGCCAGCAGCTCCGGACTAGTCGAAGATACGCAGTATTTT. It is translated as CASSSGLVEDTQYF. Full variable domain (outside the CDR3, taken from reference TRBV7-2 and TRBJ2-3): GAGVSQSPSNKVTEKGKDVELRCDPISGHTALYWYRQSLGQGLEFLIYFQGNSAPDKSGLPSDRFSAERTGGSVSTLTIQRTQQEDSAVYLCASSSGLVEDTQYFGPGTRLTVL.

The rearrangement uses TRBV15 and TRBJ1-4, with 9 bases aligning to TRBD1. Germline CDR1 is LNHNV and CDR2 is YYDKDF (reference sequence). The CDR3 extends over 17 amino acids. After removal of 5 bases from V and 4 bases from J, the junction contained 11 bases not matched to a gene. The CDR3 spells CATSPPGQGRGNEKLFF. In nucleotides, the CDR3 is TGTGCCACCAGCCCCCCGGGACAGGGTAGAGGTAATGAAAAACTGTTTTTT.

The chain's CDR3 is CASTPGQGVSYEQYF. As DNA, the CDR3 is TGTGCCAGCACCCCGGGACAGGGGGTCTCCTACGAGCAGTACTTC. V is TRBV6-5 and J is TRBJ2-7; 11 nucleotides agree with TRBD1. Per germline, CDR1 MNHEY and CDR2 SVGAGI. The CDR3 consists of 15 residues. The junction had 5 bases not matched to a gene; V was cut back by 7 bases and J by 0 bases.

The J gene is TRBJ1-1, the V gene TRBV4-3, with D possibly matching TRBD1 (5 bases). CDR1 and CDR2 (germline): LGHNA, YSLEER. The CDR3 covers 17 residues. The germline V and J ends were trimmed by 0 bases and 3 bases, with 17 bases remaining between them. CDR3 sequence reads: CASSQDLSGGVDTEAFF. CDR3 in DNA: TGCGCCAGCAGCCAAGATCTAAGCGGGGGGGTGGACACTGAAGCTTTCTTT.

The chain carries TRBV7-8 and TRBJ1-4, with TRBD1 as a possible D gene (6 bases). V shed 5 bases and J shed 4 bases, with 11 bases lying between them. The CDR3 is 14 residues long. Germline CDR1 is SGHVS and CDR2 is FQNEAQ. The CDR3 DNA reads TGTGCCAGCAGCACCAGGGGCAATAATGAAAAACTGTTTTTT. It specifies CASSTRGNNEKLFF. Together with reference TRBV7-8 and TRBJ1-4, the CDR3 gives the full variable domain: GAGVSQSPRYKVAKRGQDVALRCDPISGHVSLFWYQQALGQGPEFLTYFQNEAQLDKSGLPSDRFFAERPEGSVSTLKIQRTQQEDSAVYLCASSTRGNNEKLFFGSGTQLSVL.

The V and J genes are TRBV6-1 and TRBJ2-1; 9 bases fit TRBD1. Germline V gene lookup returns CDR1 MNHNS and CDR2 SASEGT. With V trimmed by 5 bases and J by 5 bases, 1 base remained unmatched. The CDR3 sequence is 13 residues long. CDR3 sequence reads: CASSWDRDNEQFF. CDR3 coding DNA: TGTGCCAGCAGTTGGGACAGGGACAATGAGCAGTTCTTC.

The V and J genes are TRBV28 and TRBJ2-7; possible D gene TRBD2, 5 bases. Deletions cut 8 bases from V and 5 bases from J, with 16 bases between. Germline V gene lookup returns CDR1 MDHEN and CDR2 SYDVKM. CDR3 length: 13 residues. CDR3 region: CASALRGAHEQYF. CDR3 DNA: TGTGCCAGCGCCCTCCGGGGTGCCCACGAGCAGTACTTC.

This clone has a handful of counts. The chain couples TRBV5-6 to TRBJ2-7, with TRBD1 identical over 8 bases. The CDR3 sequence is 15 residues long. The germline CDR1 and CDR2 sequences are SGHDT and YYEEEE. The J segment lost 3 bases and the V segment lost 3 bases, leaving 8 bases of the junction unmatched. CDR3 protein: CASSSKLTGDYEQYF. In DNA, the CDR3 is TGTGCCAGCAGCTCGAAGCTGACAGGGGACTACGAGCAGTACTTC.

V usage is TRBV4-1 and J usage is TRBJ2-5; no firm D call. Per germline, CDR1 MGHRA and CDR2 YSYEKL. CDR3 length: 13 residues. V lost 0 bases to trimming and J lost 4 bases, with 6 bases between them. The CDR3 DNA sequence: TGCGCCAGCAGCCAAGATCAGGCAGAGACCCAGTACTTC. Translation: CASSQDQAETQYF.

V gene TRBV2 combines with J gene TRBJ2-5; no clear D. The DNA end is more similar to TRBJ2-7, so the J call may be wrong. Germline V gene lookup returns CDR1 SNHLY and CDR2 FYNNEI. The CDR3 runs 14 residues. The CDR3 DNA follows: TGTGCCAGCAGTGATAACTCACCCTTGGTCGAGCAGTACTTC. This translates into CASSDNSPLVEQYF.

The rearrangement uses TRBV15 and TRBJ1-4; possibly TRBD1 for D (6 bases). CDR1 and CDR2 (germline): LNHNV, YYDKDF (reference sequence). CDR3 length: 16 residues. V lost 3 bases and J lost 5, with 16 bases in between. This CDR3 is CATSRTRFQGNEKLFF. CDR3 sequence (DNA): TGTGCCACCAGCAGGACAAGGTTTCAGGGGAATGAAAAACTGTTTTTT.

The rearrangement uses TRBV4-2 and TRBJ2-1; TRBD2 matches at 9 bases. In germline, CDR1 is LGHNA, CDR2 YNFKEQ. The J segment lost 4 bases and the V segment lost 4 bases, leaving 8 bases of the junction unmatched. CDR3 length: 16 residues. CDR3 sequence (DNA): TGTGCCAGCAGCCGGTCGCGGGGGGGCGGGTACAATGAGCAGTTCTTC. Protein product: CASSRSRGGGYNEQFF.

This clone has a handful of counts. The V call is TRBV6-5, the J call TRBJ1-2; D is perhaps TRBD1 (5 bases). Trimming shortened V by 6 bases and J by 0 bases, and 11 bases separated the two germline ends. The CDR3 has 14 amino acids. Germline assignment: CDR1 MNHEY and CDR2 SVGAGI. CDR3 nucleotides: TGTGCCAGCAGGGGGCACTTAACTAACTATGGCTACACCTTC. Translating gives CASRGHLTNYGYTF.

This chain uses TRBV27 with TRBJ1-3; maybe TRBD1 (5 bases). Germline lookup yields CDR1 MNHEY and CDR2 SMNVEV (reference sequence). The CDR3 is 16 amino acids. The V end lost 4 bases, the J end lost 4 bases, and 17 bases lay between the germline ends. The DNA of the CDR3 is TGTGCCAGCAGTTCACCATTCCGGGGGGAGGGAAACACCATATATTTT. Translated: CASSSPFRGEGNTIYF.

The sample holds one count of this clone. The gene calls are TRBV21-1 and TRBJ1-4. TRBV21-1 is listed as a pseudogene. The CDR3 has 21 residues. CDR3: CASSPNVGRGRKGRTNEKLFF. CDR3 DNA: TGTGCCAGCAGCCCTAACGTCGGGAGGGGGCGAAAGGGGAGAACTAATGAAAAACTGTTTTTT.

The chain links TRBV27 to TRBJ2-7; 10 nucleotides line up with TRBD2. V trimming: 6 bases; J trimming: 0 bases; junction bases outside the gene matches: 11. The CDR3 loop spans 17 amino acids. Germline CDR1 is MNHEY and CDR2 is SMNVEV (reference sequence). The CDR3 protein is CASSRTSGSYLSYEQYF. CDR3 bases: TGTGCCAGCAGCCGGACTAGCGGAAGTTACCTCTCCTACGAGCAGTACTTC.

The rearrangement joins TRBV28 to TRBJ1-1; 8 nucleotides match TRBD1. Germline lookup yields CDR1 MDHEN and CDR2 SYDVKM. V shed 5 bases, J shed 0 bases, and the junction held 8 bases outside the gene matches. The CDR3 is 16 residues long. Written as DNA, the CDR3 is TGTGCCAGCAGTAACCGGGACAGGAGCTTGAACACTGAAGCTTTCTTT. It encodes CASSNRDRSLNTEAFF.